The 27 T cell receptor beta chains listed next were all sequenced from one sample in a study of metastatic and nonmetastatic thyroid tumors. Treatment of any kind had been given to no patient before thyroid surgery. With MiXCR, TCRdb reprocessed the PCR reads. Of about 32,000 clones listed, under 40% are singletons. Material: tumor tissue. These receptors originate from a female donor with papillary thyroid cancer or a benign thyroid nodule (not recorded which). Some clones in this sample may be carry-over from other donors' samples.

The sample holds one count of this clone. The CDR3 DNA reads TGTGCCAGCAGCCAACAGGGGCAACCCCTCCACTTT. It translates to CASSQQGQPLHF. The J gene is TRBJ1-6, the V gene TRBV3-1, with D perhaps TRBD1 (6 bases). Looked up from germline, CDR1 is LGHDT and CDR2 is YNNKEL (reference sequence). The CDR3 is 12 residues long. V was trimmed by 2 bases and J by 12 bases, leaving 8 bases between them.

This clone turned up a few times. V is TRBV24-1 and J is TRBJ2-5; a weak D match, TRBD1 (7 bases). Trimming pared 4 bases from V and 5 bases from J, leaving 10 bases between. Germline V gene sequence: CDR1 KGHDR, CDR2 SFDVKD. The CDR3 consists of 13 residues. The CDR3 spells CATSDRGVETQYF. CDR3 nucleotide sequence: TGTGCCACCAGTGACAGGGGGGTCGAGACCCAGTACTTC.

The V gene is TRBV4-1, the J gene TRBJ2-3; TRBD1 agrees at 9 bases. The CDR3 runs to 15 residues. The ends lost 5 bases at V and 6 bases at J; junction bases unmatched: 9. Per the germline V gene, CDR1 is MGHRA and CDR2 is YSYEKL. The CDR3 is CASSSLDRGRDTQYF. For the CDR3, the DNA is TGCGCCAGCAGCTCCCTGGACAGGGGTCGGGATACGCAGTATTTT.

The CDR3 sequence is CASRPPGEEYEQYF. The CDR3 DNA is TGTGCCAGCAGACCTCCGGGGGAGGAGTACGAGCAGTACTTC. The rearrangement joins TRBV6-2 or TRBV6-3 to TRBJ2-7; tentative D call: TRBD2 (6 bases). Per the germline V gene, CDR1 is MNHEY and CDR2 is SVGEGT. This CDR3 comprises 14 residues. V was clipped by 6 bases and J by 4 bases, with 16 bases between them.

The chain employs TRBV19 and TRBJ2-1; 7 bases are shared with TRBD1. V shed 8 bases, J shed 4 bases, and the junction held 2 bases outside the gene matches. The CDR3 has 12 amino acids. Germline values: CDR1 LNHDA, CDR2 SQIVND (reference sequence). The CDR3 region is CASGTAYNEQFF. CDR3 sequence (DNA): TGTGCCAGTGGGACAGCTTACAATGAGCAGTTCTTC.

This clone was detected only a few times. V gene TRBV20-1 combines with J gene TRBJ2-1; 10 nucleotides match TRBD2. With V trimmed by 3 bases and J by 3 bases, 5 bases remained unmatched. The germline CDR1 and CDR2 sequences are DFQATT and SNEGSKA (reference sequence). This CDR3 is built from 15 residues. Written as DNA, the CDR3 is TGCAGTGCTAGTGGGAGGACTAGCGGCTACAATGAGCAGTTCTTC. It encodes CSASGRTSGYNEQFF.

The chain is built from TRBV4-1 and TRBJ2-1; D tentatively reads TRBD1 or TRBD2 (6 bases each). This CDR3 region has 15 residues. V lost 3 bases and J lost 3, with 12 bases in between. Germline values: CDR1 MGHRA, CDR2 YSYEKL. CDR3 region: CASSQTGGYYNEQFF. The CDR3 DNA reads TGCGCCAGCAGCCAGACAGGAGGGTACTACAATGAGCAGTTCTTC.

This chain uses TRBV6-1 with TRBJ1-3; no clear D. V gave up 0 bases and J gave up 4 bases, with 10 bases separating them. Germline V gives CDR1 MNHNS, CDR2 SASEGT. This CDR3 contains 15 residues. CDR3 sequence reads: CASSEAEEAGNTIYF. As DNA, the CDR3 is TGTGCCAGCAGTGAAGCGGAGGAAGCGGGAAACACCATATATTTT.

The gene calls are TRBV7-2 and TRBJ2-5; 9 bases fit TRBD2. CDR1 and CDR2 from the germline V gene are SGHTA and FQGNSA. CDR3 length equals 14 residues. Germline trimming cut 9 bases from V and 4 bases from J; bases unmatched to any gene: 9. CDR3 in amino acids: CASGAGGEGETQYF. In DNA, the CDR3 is TGTGCCAGTGGAGCGGGAGGCGAGGGAGAGACCCAGTACTTC.

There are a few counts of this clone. In DNA form, the CDR3 reads TGCAGTGCCACCCACGGGGTGGCGGGAGGGGTATACGAGCAGTACTTC. Its translation: CSATHGVAGGVYEQYF. This chain joins TRBV20-1 and TRBJ2-7; 9 bases line up with TRBD2. J gave up 4 bases and V 6 bases, and 16 bases lay outside the gene matches. CDR1 DFQATT and CDR2 SNEGSKA come from the germline V gene (reference sequence). This CDR3 region has 16 residues.

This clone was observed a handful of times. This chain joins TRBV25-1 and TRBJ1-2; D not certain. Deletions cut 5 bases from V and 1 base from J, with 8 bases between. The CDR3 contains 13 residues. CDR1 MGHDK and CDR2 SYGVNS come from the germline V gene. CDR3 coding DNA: TGTGCCAGCAGTCTTGCCATTAACTATGGCTACACCTTC. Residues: CASSLAINYGYTF.

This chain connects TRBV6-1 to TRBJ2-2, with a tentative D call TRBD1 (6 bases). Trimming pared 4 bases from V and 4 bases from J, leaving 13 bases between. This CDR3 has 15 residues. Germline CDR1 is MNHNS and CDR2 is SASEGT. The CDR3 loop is CASSGPGQTTGELFF. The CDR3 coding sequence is TGTGCCAGCAGTGGCCCGGGACAAACCACCGGGGAGCTGTTTTTT.

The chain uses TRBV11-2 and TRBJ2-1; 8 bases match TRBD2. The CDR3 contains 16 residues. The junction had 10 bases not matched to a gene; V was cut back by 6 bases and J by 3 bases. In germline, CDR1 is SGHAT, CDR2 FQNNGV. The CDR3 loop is CASRKRGLAGYNEQFF. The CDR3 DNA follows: TGTGCCAGCAGAAAACGGGGGCTAGCGGGCTACAATGAGCAGTTCTTC. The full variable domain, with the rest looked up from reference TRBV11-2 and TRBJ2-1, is EAGVAQSPRYKIIEKRQSVAFWCNPISGHATLYWYQQILGQGPKLLIQFQNNGVVDDSQLPKDRFSAERLKGVDSTLKIQPAKLEDSAVYLCASRKRGLAGYNEQFFGPGTRLTVL.

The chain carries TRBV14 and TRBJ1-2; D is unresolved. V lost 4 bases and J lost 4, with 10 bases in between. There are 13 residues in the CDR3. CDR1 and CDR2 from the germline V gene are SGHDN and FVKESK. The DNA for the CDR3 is TGTGCCAGCAGCCGTGGCCGCACCTATGGCTACACCTTC. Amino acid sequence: CASSRGRTYGYTF. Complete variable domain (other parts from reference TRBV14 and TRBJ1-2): EAGVTQFPSHSVIEKGQTVTLRCDPISGHDNLYWYRRVMGKEIKFLLHFVKESKQDESGMPNNRFLAERTGGTYSTLKVQPAELEDSGVYFCASSRGRTYGYTFGSGTRLTVV.

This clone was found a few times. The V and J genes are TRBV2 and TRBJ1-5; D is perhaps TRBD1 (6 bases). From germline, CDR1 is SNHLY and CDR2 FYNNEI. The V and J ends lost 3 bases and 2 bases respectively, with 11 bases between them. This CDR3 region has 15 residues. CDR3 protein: CASSEGAGGNQPQHF. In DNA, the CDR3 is TGTGCCAGCAGTGAGGGGGCAGGGGGCAATCAGCCCCAGCATTTT. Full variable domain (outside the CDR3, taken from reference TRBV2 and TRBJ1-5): EPEVTQTPSHQVTQMGQEVILRCVPISNHLYFYWYRQILGQKVEFLVSFYNNEISEKSEIFDDQFSVERPDGSNFTLKIRSTKLEDSAMYFCASSEGAGGNQPQHFGDGTRLSIL.

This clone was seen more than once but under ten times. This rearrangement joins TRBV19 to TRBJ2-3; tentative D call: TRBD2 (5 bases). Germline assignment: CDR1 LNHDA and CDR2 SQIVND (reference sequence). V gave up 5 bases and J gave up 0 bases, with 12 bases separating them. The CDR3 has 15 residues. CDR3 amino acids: CASSLGWTSTDTQYF. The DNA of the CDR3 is TGTGCCAGTAGTCTGGGGTGGACTAGCACAGATACGCAGTATTTT.

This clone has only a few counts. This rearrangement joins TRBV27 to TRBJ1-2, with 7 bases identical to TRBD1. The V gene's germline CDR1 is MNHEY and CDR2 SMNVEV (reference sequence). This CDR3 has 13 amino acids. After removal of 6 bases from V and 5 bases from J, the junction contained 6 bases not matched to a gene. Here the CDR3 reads CASRGTAVYGYTF. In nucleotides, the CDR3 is TGTGCCAGCAGAGGGACAGCCGTTTATGGCTACACCTTC.

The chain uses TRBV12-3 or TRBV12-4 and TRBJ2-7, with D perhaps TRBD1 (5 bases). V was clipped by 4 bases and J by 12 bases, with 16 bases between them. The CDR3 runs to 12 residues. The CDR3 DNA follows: TGTGCCAGCAGTTCGGCCACAGGAATTCGGTACTTC. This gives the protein CASSSATGIRYF.

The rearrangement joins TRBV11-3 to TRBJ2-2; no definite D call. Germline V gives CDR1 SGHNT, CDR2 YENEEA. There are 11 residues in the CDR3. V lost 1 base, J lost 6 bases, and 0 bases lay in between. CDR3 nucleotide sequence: TGTGCCAGCAGCTTAGCCGGGGAGCTGTTTTTT. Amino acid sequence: CASSLAGELFF.

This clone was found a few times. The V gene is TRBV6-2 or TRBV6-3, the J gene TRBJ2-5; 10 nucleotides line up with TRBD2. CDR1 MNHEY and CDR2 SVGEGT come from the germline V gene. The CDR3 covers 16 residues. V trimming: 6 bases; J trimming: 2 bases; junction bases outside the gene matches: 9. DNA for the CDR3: TGTGCCAGCAGCCCCCTCAGCGGGAGGGGGCAAGAGACCCAGTACTTC. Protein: CASSPLSGRGQETQYF.

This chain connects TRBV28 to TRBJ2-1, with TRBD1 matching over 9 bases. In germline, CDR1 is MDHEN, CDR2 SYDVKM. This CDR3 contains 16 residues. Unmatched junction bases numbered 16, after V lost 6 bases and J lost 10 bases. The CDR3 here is CASRTVQGAGSNEQFF. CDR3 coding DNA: TGTGCCAGCAGAACCGTACAGGGGGCGGGAAGTAACGAGCAGTTCTTC.

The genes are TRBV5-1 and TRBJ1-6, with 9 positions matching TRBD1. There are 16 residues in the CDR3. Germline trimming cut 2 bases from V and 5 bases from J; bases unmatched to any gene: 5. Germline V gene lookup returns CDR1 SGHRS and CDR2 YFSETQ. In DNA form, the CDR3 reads TGCGCCAGCAGCTTAGCCGGGACAGGGAATAATTCACCCCTCCACTTT. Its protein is CASSLAGTGNNSPLHF. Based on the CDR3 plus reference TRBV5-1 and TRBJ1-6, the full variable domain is KAGVTQTPRYLIKTRGQQVTLSCSPISGHRSVSWYQQTPGQGLQFLFEYFSETQRNKGNFPGRFSGRQFSNSRSEMNVSTLELGDSALYLCASSLAGTGNNSPLHFGNGTRLTVT.

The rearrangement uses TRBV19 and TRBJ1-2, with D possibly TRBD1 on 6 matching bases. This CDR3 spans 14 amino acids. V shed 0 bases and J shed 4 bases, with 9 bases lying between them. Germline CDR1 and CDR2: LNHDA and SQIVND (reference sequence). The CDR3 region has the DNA TGTGCCAGTAGTATAGATCAGGGGAGCTATGGCTACACCTTC. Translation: CASSIDQGSYGYTF.

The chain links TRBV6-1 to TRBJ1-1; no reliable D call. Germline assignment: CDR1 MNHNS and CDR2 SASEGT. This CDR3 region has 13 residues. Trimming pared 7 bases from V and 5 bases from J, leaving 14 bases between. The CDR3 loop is CASTSLWDTEAFF. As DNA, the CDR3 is TGTGCCAGCACCTCTTTGTGGGATACTGAAGCTTTCTTT.

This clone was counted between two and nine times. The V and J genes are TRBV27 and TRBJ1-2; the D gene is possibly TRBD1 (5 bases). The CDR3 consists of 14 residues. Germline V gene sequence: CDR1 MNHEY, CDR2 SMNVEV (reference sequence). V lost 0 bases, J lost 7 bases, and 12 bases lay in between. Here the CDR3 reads CASSLSKGLFGYTF. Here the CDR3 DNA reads TGTGCCAGCAGTTTATCGAAGGGGTTGTTTGGCTACACCTTC.

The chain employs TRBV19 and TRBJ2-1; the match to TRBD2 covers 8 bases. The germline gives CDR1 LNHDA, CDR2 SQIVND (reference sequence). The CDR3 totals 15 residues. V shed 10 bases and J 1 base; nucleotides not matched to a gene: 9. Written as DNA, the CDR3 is TGTGCCATCTCTGATAGCGGGACTTCCTACAATGAGCAGTTCTTC. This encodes CAISDSGTSYNEQFF. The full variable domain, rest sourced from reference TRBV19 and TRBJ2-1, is DGGITQSPKYLFRKEGQNVTLSCEQNLNHDAMYWYRQDPGQGLRLIYYSQIVNDFQKGDIAEGYSVSREKKESFPLTVTSAQKNPTAFYLCAISDSGTSYNEQFFGPGTRLTVL.

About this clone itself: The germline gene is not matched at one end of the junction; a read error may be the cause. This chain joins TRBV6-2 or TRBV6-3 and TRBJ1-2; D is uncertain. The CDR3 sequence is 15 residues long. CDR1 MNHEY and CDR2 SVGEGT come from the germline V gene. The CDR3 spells CASSPIFLGNYCYTF. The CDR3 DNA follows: TGTGCCAGCAGTCCAATCTTCCTGGGTAACTATTGCTACACCTTC.